Below, 20 T cell receptor beta chains from the same sample are listed, as sequenced in a study of technical replicates of blood from several donors. The protocol was immunoSEQ multiplex PCR, while the TCRdb copy is restricted to in-frame clones and leaves out a portion. This sample has approximately 79,000 clones; more than 85% occur once, and the top ten carry around 0.4%. Material: T cells isolated from PBMCs. The source of these receptors is a human donor in good health.

J is TRBJ1-2 and V is TRBV2; 9 bases are a match to TRBD1. The CDR3 loop spans 14 amino acids. Trimming removed 7 bases from V and 6 bases from J; junction bases left unmatched: 9. Germline V gene lookup returns CDR1 SNHLY and CDR2 FYNNEI. This CDR3 is CASNLDRGVDGYTF. The CDR3 coding sequence is TGTGCCAGCAACCTGGACAGGGGAGTCGATGGCTACACCTTC.

The chain uses TRBV5-6 and TRBJ1-2; D unresolved. The CDR3 extends over 11 amino acids. Per germline, CDR1 SGHDT and CDR2 YYEEEE. Trimming took 4 bases from V and 3 from J, leaving 4 bases between them. In DNA, the CDR3 is TGTGCCAGCAGCACAGACTATGGCTACACCTTC. Translated, it gives CASSTDYGYTF.

This clone occurred once. The chain links TRBV4-3 to TRBJ2-2; tentatively, D is TRBD1 (5 bases). With 2 bases removed from V and 2 bases from J, the gap between germline ends came to 12 bases. This CDR3 has 16 amino acids. Per germline, CDR1 LGHNA and CDR2 YSLEER. CDR3 sequence reads: CASSQKVRGNTGELFF. Written as DNA, the CDR3 is TGCGCCAGCAGCCAAAAAGTTAGGGGAAACACCGGGGAGCTGTTTTTT.

The J gene is TRBJ2-1, the V gene TRBV19; TRBD2 is a possible D gene (6 bases). The CDR3 runs 13 residues. V lost 2 bases, J lost 7 bases, and 9 bases lay in between. The germline CDR1 and CDR2 sequences are LNHDA and SQIVND (reference sequence). The chain's CDR3 is CASSISSANEQFF. The CDR3 DNA follows: TGTGCCAGTAGTATATCTAGCGCAAATGAGCAGTTCTTC.

The CDR3 DNA reads as TGTGCCAGCAGCTCAGGGCCAGGGACAGGGAAAGAGACCCAGTACTTC. Its translation is CASSSGPGTGKETQYF. J is TRBJ2-5 and V is TRBV11-2; 9 bases are shared with TRBD1. V lost 4 bases to trimming and J lost 3 bases; unmatched junction nucleotides: 9. Germline V gives CDR1 SGHAT, CDR2 FQNNGV. The CDR3 contains 16 residues.

The gene calls are TRBV2 and TRBJ1-3; no reliable D call. The CDR3 sequence is 16 residues long. The V gene lost 3 bases and the J gene lost 0 bases, with 12 bases spanning the gap. The germline gives CDR1 SNHLY, CDR2 FYNNEI. CDR3 sequence reads: CASSDRTTYSGNTIYF. CDR3 bases: TGTGCCAGCAGTGACAGAACTACGTACTCTGGAAACACCATATATTTT.

This clone was seen once. In DNA, the CDR3 is TGTGCCAGCAGCCAAAGCAGCGGATGGCCCCACGAGCAGTACTTC. Amino acids: CASSQSSGWPHEQYF. This chain links TRBV14 with TRBJ2-7, with a tentative D call TRBD2 (5 bases). CDR3 length equals 15 residues. The V end was cut by 2 bases, the J end by 5 bases, with 16 bases between. Looked up from germline, CDR1 is SGHDN and CDR2 is FVKESK.

The chain carries TRBV2 and TRBJ2-7, with 11 bases lining up with TRBD1. Germline V CDR1 and CDR2: SNHLY, FYNNEI. J lost 8 bases, V lost 5 bases, and 5 bases had no gene match. This CDR3 is built from 13 residues. CDR3 region: CASSLDRGRQQYF. CDR3 coding DNA: TGTGCCAGCAGTTTGGACAGGGGGCGGCAGCAGTACTTC.

This chain joins TRBV4-1 and TRBJ2-3; possibly TRBD2 for D (6 bases). The germline V and J ends were trimmed by 0 bases and 2 bases, with 9 bases remaining between them. CDR3 length equals 15 residues. Germline lookup yields CDR1 MGHRA and CDR2 YSYEKL. The CDR3 sequence: CASSQESGYTDTQYF. CDR3 DNA: TGCGCCAGCAGCCAAGAGAGCGGGTACACAGATACGCAGTATTTT.

V usage is TRBV5-4 and J usage is TRBJ2-3; weak D call: TRBD2 (6 bases). Germline CDR1 reads SGHNT; CDR2 reads YYREEE (reference sequence). V was pared by 2 bases and J by 4 bases, with 14 bases between. The CDR3 totals 15 residues. CDR3: CASSLTRESSDTQYF. The CDR3 DNA reads as TGTGCCAGCAGCTTAACCCGGGAGAGCTCAGATACGCAGTATTTT.

This clone was detected once. The CDR3 loop is CASSLTQNTGSNEQFF. The DNA for the CDR3 is TGTGCCAGCAGCTTAACCCAGAATACAGGGTCCAATGAGCAGTTCTTC. The chain uses TRBV7-3 and TRBJ2-1, with a possible D match to TRBD1 (6 bases). The germline CDR1 and CDR2 sequences are SGHTA and FQGTGA. The V end lost 0 bases, the J end lost 6 bases, and 15 bases lay between the germline ends. The CDR3 extends over 16 amino acids.

The V and J genes are TRBV5-1 and TRBJ2-1; 11 nucleotides agree with TRBD2. Germline CDR1 reads SGHRS; CDR2 reads YFSETQ. This CDR3 comprises 12 residues. V shed 9 bases, J shed 8 bases, and the junction held 4 bases outside the gene matches. The CDR3 DNA follows: TGCGCCACCGGGACTAGCGGATATGAGCAGTTCTTC. Its translation is CATGTSGYEQFF.

The sample holds one count of this clone. V and J are TRBV30 and TRBJ2-5; D possibly corresponds to TRBD2 (7 bases). CDR1 is GTSNPN and CDR2 is SVGIG in the germline V gene (reference sequence). The V end lost 1 base, the J end lost 2 bases, and 23 bases lay between the germline ends. The CDR3 totals 18 residues. The CDR3: CAWSDRFKSGTPQETQYF. CDR3 nucleotides: TGTGCCTGGAGTGATCGATTTAAGAGCGGGACACCTCAAGAGACCCAGTACTTC.

This clone is labeled medium-sized (0.01 to 0.1%). The chain couples TRBV28 to TRBJ1-5; D perhaps matches TRBD1 (6 bases). The V and J ends lost 7 bases and 7 bases respectively, with 11 bases between them. CDR1 MDHEN and CDR2 SYDVKM come from the germline V gene. This CDR3 is built from 12 residues. The CDR3 coding sequence is TGTGCCAGCAATCAGGGGTTACAGCCCCAGCATTTT. Residues: CASNQGLQPQHF.

This sequence joins TRBV11-3 and TRBJ2-7; D unclear. The V end was cut by 0 bases, the J end by 4 bases, with 7 bases between. The CDR3 is 13 amino acids. Germline V gives CDR1 SGHNT, CDR2 YENEEA. CDR3 DNA sequence: TGTGCCAGCAGCTTAGACCCTAGGTACGAGCAGTACTTC. Its translation: CASSLDPRYEQYF. Full variable domain (rest looked up from reference TRBV11-3 and TRBJ2-7): EAGVVQSPRYKIIEKKQPVAFWCNPISGHNTLYWYLQNLGQGPELLIRYENEEAVDDSQLPKDRFSAERLKGVDSTLKIQPAELGDSAVYLCASSLDPRYEQYFGPGTRLTVT.

The V call is TRBV6-6, the J call TRBJ1-3; D gene unclear. This CDR3 has 15 residues. Trimming took off 3 bases at V and 4 bases at J, with 13 bases between the two ends. Germline CDR1 and CDR2: MNHNY and SVGAGI (reference sequence). DNA for the CDR3: TGTGCCAGCAGTTATTTGGACTTCTCCGGAAACACCATATATTTT. Translating gives CASSYLDFSGNTIYF.

The chain is built from TRBV5-4 and TRBJ2-1, with D possibly being TRBD2 (6 bases). CDR3 length: 16 amino acids. V lost 4 bases to trimming and J lost 0 bases, with 14 bases between them. In germline, CDR1 is SGHNT, CDR2 YYREEE (reference sequence). CDR3 sequence (DNA): TGTGCCAGCAGCCGCGGGACTTTTAGCTCCTACAATGAGCAGTTCTTC. As protein: CASSRGTFSSYNEQFF.

The chain recombines TRBV7-9 with TRBJ2-7, with 10 bases matching TRBD2. CDR3 size: 16 residues. Germline loops: CDR1 SEHNR, CDR2 FQNEAQ (reference sequence). V was clipped by 0 bases and J by 3 bases; unmatched bases: 5. The CDR3 sequence is CASSLAKGLAIYEQYF. CDR3 nucleotides: TGTGCCAGCAGCTTAGCGAAGGGACTAGCGATCTACGAGCAGTACTTC. The variable domain in full, completed from reference TRBV7-9 and TRBJ2-7, reads DTGVSQNPRHKITKRGQNVTFRCDPISEHNRLYWYRQTLGQGPEFLTYFQNEAQLEKSRLLSDRFSAERPKGSFSTLEIQRTEQGDSAMYLCASSLAKGLAIYEQYFGPGTRLTVT.

The chain carries TRBV6-6 and TRBJ2-2; D is unresolved. The CDR3 runs to 16 residues. Germline CDR1 reads MNHNY; CDR2 reads SVGAGI (reference sequence). Trimming removed 2 bases from V and 5 bases from J, with 15 bases in between. CDR3 sequence: CASSYRGSGFTGELFF. The CDR3, as DNA: TGTGCCAGCAGTTACAGAGGAAGTGGCTTTACCGGGGAGCTGTTTTTT.

V gene TRBV5-1 combines with J gene TRBJ1-3; D is undetermined. Germline lookup yields CDR1 SGHRS and CDR2 YFSETQ. The CDR3 has 15 amino acids. V lost 0 bases to trimming and J lost 0 bases, with 7 bases between them. The CDR3 DNA follows: TGCGCCAGCAGCTTGGGTACTTTCTCTGGAAACACCATATATTTT. This translates into CASSLGTFSGNTIYF.